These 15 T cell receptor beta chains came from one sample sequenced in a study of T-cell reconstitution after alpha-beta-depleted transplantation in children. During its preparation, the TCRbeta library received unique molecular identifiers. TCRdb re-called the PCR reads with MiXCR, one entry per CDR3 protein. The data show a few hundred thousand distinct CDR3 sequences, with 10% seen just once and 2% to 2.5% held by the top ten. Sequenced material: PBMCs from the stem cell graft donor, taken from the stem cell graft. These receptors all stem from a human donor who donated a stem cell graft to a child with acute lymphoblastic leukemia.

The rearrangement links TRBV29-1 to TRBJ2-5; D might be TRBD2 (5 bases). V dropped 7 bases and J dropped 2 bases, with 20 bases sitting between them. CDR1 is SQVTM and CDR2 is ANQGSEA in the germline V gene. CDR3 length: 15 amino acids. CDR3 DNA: TGCAGCGACAGAACTCGGACGGGATCTCAAGAGACCCAGTACTTC. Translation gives CSDRTRTGSQETQYF.

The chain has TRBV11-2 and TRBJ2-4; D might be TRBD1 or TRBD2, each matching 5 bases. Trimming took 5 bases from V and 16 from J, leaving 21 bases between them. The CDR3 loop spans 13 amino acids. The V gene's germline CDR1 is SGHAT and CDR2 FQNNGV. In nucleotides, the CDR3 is TGTGCCAGCAGCCATGCCGGGACCCGGAGCAAATACTTC. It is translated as CASSHAGTRSKYF. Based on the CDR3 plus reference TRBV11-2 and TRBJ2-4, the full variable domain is EAGVAQSPRYKIIEKRQSVAFWCNPISGHATLYWYQQILGQGPKLLIQFQNNGVVDDSQLPKDRFSAERLKGVDSTLKIQPAKLEDSAVYLCASSHAGTRSKYFGAGTRLSVL.

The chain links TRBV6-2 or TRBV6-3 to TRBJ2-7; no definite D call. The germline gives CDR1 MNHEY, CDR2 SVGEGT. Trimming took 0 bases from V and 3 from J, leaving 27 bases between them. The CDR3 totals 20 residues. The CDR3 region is CASSYSTSTRPVADFYEQYF. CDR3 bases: TGTGCCAGCAGTTACTCCACATCGACAAGGCCCGTCGCCGATTTCTACGAGCAGTACTTC.

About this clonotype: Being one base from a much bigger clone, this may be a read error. This CDR3 is CASILSGTSSYNELFF. CDR3 in DNA: TGTGCCAGCATCCTTAGCGGGACCAGCTCCTACAATGAGCTGTTCTTC. The V and J genes are TRBV28 and TRBJ2-1; TRBD2 aligns across 8 bases. Per the germline V gene, CDR1 is MDHEN and CDR2 is SYDVKM. This CDR3 region has 16 residues.

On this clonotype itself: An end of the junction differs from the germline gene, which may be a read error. Here the CDR3 reads CASSPRATSGNGAVSF. CDR3 DNA: TGCGCCAGCAGCCCCCGAGCGACTAGCGGGAACGGAGCAGTGTCCTTC. The chain recombines TRBV5-1 with TRBJ2-1, with TRBD2 matching 11 bases. Germline CDR1 is SGHRS and CDR2 is YFSETQ. The CDR3 has 16 amino acids.

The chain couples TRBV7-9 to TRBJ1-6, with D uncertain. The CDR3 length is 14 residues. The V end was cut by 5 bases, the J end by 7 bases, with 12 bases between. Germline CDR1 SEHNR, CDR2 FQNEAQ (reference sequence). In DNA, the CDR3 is TGTGCCAGCAGCCCTTGGACTGAAAATTCACCCCTCCACTTT. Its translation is CASSPWTENSPLHF.

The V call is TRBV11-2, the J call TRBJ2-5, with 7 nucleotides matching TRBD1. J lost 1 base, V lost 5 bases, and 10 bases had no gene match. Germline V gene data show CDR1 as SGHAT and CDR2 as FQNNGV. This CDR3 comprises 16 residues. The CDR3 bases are TGTGCCAGCAGCCACCCACAGGGGTACGTCCAAGAGACCCAGTACTTC. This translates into CASSHPQGYVQETQYF.

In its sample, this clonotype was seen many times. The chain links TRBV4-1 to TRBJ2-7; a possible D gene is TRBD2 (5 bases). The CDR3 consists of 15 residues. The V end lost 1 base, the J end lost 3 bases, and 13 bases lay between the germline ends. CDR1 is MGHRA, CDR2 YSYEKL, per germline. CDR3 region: CASSQGPAVSYEQYF. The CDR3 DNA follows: TGCGCCAGCAGCCAAGGGCCAGCGGTAAGCTACGAGCAGTACTTC.

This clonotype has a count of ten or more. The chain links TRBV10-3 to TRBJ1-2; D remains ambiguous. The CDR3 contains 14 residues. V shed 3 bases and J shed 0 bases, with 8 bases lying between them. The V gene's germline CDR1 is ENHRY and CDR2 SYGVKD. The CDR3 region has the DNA TGTGCCATCAGTGAACCAGGCACTAACTATGGCTACACCTTC. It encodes CAISEPGTNYGYTF.

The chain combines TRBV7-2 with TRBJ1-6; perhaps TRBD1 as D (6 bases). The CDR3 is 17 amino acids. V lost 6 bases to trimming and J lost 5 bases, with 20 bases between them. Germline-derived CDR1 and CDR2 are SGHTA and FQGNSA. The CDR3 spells CASSRLQGLLDNSPLHF. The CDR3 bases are TGTGCCAGCAGTCGACTACAGGGCCTCCTAGATAATTCACCCCTCCACTTT.

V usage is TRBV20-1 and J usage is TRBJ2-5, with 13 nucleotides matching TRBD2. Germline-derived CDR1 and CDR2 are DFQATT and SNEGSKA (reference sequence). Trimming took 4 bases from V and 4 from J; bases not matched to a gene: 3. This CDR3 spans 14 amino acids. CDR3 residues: CSAKGLAGLETQYF. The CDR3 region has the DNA TGCAGTGCTAAGGGACTAGCGGGACTAGAGACCCAGTACTTC.

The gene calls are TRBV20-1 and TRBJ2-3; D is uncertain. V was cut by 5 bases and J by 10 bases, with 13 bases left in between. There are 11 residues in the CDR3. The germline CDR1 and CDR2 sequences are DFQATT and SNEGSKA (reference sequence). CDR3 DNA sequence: TGCAGTGCTGAGGCCGTGTTCGCGCAGTATTTT. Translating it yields CSAEAVFAQYF.

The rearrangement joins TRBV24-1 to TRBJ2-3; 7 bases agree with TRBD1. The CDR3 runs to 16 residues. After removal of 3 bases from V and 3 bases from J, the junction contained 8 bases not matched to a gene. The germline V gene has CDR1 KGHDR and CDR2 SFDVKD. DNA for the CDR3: TGTGCCACCAGTGATGTGCGCCAGGGGGTTACAGATACGCAGTATTTT. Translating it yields CATSDVRQGVTDTQYF.

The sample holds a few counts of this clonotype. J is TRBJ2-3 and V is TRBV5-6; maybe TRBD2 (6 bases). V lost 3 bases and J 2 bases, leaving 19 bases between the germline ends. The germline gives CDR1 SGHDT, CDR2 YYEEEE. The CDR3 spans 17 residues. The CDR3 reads CASSSGLSKEYTDTQYF. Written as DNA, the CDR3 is TGTGCCAGCAGCTCCGGACTAAGTAAAGAATACACAGATACGCAGTATTTT.

CDR3 nucleotide sequence: TGCAGTGCTAGAGGGGGACCTGGCGGAGGAGGGAATGAGCAGTTCTTC. This translates into CSARGGPGGGGNEQFF. The V gene is TRBV20-1, the J gene TRBJ2-1; the D gene is possibly TRBD2 (6 bases). The germline V and J ends were trimmed by 1 base and 7 bases, with 20 bases remaining between them. CDR3 length: 16 amino acids. CDR1 and CDR2 from the germline V gene are DFQATT and SNEGSKA (reference sequence).